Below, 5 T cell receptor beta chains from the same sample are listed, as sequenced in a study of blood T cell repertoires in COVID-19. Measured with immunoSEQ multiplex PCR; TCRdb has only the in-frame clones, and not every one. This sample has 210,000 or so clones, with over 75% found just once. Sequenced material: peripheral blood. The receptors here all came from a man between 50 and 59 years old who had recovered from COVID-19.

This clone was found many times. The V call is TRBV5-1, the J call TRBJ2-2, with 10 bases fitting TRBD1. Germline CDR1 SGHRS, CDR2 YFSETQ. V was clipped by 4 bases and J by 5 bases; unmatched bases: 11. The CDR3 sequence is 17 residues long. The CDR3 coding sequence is TGCGCCAGCAGCCAGAAAATGACAGGGGGCTGGACCGGGGAGCTGTTTTTT. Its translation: CASSQKMTGGWTGELFF. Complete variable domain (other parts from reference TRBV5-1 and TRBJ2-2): KAGVTQTPRYLIKTRGQQVTLSCSPISGHRSVSWYQQTPGQGLQFLFEYFSETQRNKGNFPGRFSGRQFSNSRSEMNVSTLELGDSALYLCASSQKMTGGWTGELFFGEGSRLTVL.

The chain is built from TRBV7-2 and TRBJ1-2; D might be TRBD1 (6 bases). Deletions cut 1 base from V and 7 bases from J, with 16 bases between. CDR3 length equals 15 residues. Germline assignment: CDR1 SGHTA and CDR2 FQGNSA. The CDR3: CASSLGGRGGSGYTF. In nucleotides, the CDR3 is TGTGCCAGCAGCTTAGGGGGCCGGGGGGGCTCTGGCTACACCTTC.

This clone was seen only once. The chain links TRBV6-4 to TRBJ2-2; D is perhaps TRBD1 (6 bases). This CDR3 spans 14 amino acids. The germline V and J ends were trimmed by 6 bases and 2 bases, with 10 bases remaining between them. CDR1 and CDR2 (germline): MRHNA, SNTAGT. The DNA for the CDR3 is TGTGCCAGCAGACACAGGGAAAACACCGGGGAGCTGTTTTTT. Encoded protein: CASRHRENTGELFF.

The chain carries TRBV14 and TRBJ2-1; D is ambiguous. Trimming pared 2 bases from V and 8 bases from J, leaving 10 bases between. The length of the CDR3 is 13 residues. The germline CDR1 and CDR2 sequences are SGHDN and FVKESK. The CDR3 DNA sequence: TGTGCCAGCAGCCAAAGGAGCGTATATGAGCAGTTCTTC. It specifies CASSQRSVYEQFF.

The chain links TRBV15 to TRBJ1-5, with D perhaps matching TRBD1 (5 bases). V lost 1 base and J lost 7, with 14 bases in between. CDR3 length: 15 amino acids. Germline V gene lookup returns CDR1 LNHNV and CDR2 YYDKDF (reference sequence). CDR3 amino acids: CATSRAQGRRQPQHF. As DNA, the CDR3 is TGTGCCACCAGCAGAGCTCAGGGTCGGCGACAGCCCCAGCATTTT.